This T cell receptor beta chain was recorded in a study of metastatic and nonmetastatic thyroid tumors. Overall study: Repertoires from blood and tumor or nodule tissue of malignant and benign thyroid patients were compared.

Study-wide results and caveats: Significantly greater TCR beta diversity was reportedly found in malignant thyroid tumors than in benign nodules (in blood and tumor).

In its sample, this clone was seen a few times. Antigen unknown. Per the study methods: What underpinned the distant-metastasis classifier for papillary thyroid cancer was the set of CDR3 differences across clinicopathological groups. Using MiXCR, TCRdb reanalyzed the PCR reads. The V and J calls, along with clone size, are taken from TCRdb and not from the paper's own processing. The sample yields several thousand clones, roughly 30% seen once. Trimming cost V 6 bases and J 7 bases; bases outside gene matches: 20. Germline loops: CDR1 MNHEY, CDR2 SVGEGT. CDR3 length: 19 residues. Treatment of any kind had been given to no patient before thyroid surgery.

V is TRBV6-2 or TRBV6-3 and J is TRBJ1-6; 8 nucleotides agree with TRBD1. This receptor was identified in a female donor with papillary thyroid cancer or a benign thyroid nodule (not recorded which). Some clones in this sample may be carry-over from other donors' samples. Sequenced input: adjacent normal tissue. The CDR3 protein is CASRRGTGGTTSGNSPLHF. DNA of the CDR3: TGTGCCAGCAGACGGGGGACAGGAGGCACCACCTCTGGAAATTCACCCCTCCACTTT.